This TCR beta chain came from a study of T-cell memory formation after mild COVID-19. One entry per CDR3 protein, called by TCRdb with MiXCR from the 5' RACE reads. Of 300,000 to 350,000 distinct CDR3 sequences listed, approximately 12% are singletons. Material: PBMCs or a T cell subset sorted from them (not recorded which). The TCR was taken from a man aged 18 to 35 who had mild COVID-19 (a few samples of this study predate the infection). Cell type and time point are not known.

CDR3 in amino acids: CASSQGFPGLNTEAFF. CDR3 DNA: TGCGCCAGCAGCCAAGGTTTTCCGGGATTGAACACTGAAGCTTTCTTT. The J gene is TRBJ1-1, the V gene TRBV4-1; no clear D gene. Germline V gives CDR1 MGHRA, CDR2 YSYEKL. V shed 1 base and J shed 0 bases, with 12 bases lying between them. This CDR3 is built from 16 residues.